These T cell receptor beta chains were read from a single sample in a study of T-cell reconstitution after alpha-beta-depleted transplantation in children. Each CDR3 protein is one row after TCRdb ran MiXCR on the PCR reads. This table holds approximately 300,000 distinct CDR3 sequences, less than 9.5% found once. This sample comprised peripheral blood, obtained 360 days after TCRalphabeta/CD19-depleted stem cell transplant. All receptors derive from a female patient aged 2-15 years who had a stem cell transplant for Fanconi anemia, so the T cells may come from the graft donor. Each CDR3 is given with its conserved first and last residue. Each record gives: J gene, D gene, V gene, clone size, CDR3 DNA, CDR3 protein. The D gene is left open where the match is weak. The listing skips clone size in some rows; elsewhere it reads once, few, many or a size class.

J gene: TRBJ2-3; D gene: NA; V gene: TRBV20-1; clone size: few; CDR3 DNA: TGCAGTGCTAGAGAGATTACGCAGTATTTT; CDR3 protein: CSAREITQYF
J gene: TRBJ1-1; D gene: NA; V gene: TRBV6-5; clone size: many; CDR3 DNA: TGTGCCAGCAGTTACCCTTCACGGAACGGACTTCCTGAAGCTTTCTTT; CDR3 protein: CASSYPSRNGLPEAFF
J gene: TRBJ1-1; D gene: NA; V gene: TRBV20-1; clone size: many; CDR3 DNA: TGCAGTGCGGGCCAAATGAACACTGAAGCTTTCTTT; CDR3 protein: CSAGQMNTEAFF
J gene: TRBJ2-1; D gene: NA; V gene: TRBV7-3; clone size: few; CDR3 DNA: TGTGCCAGCAGCTTAAGGGCAGGGTGGGGCAATGAGCAGTTCTTC; CDR3 protein: CASSLRAGWGNEQFF
J gene: TRBJ2-2; D gene: NA; V gene: TRBV18; clone size: NA; CDR3 DNA: TGTGCCAGCTCACCTTCGACAGGCCCTGAGCTGTTTTTT; CDR3 protein: CASSPSTGPELFF
J gene: TRBJ2-3; D gene: NA; V gene: TRBV20-1; clone size: many; CDR3 DNA: TGCAGTGCTATACCGGGGGGCACAGATACGCAGTATTTT; CDR3 protein: CSAIPGGTDTQYF
J gene: TRBJ1-2; D gene: NA; V gene: TRBV4-1; clone size: many; CDR3 DNA: TGCGCCAGCAGCCATGTTGGAAGTGAAGCAGCTAACTATGGCTACACCTTC; CDR3 protein: CASSHVGSEAANYGYTF
J gene: TRBJ2-1; D gene: TRBD2; V gene: TRBV7-3; clone size: many; CDR3 DNA: TGTGCCAGCAGCTATCGTAGCGGGGGGCACAATGAGCAGTTCTTC; CDR3 protein: CASSYRSGGHNEQFF
J gene: TRBJ2-5; D gene: NA; V gene: TRBV5-1; clone size: many; CDR3 DNA: TGCGCCAGCAGCACTCTCCTAGCGTTGGAGACCCAGTACTTC; CDR3 protein: CASSTLLALETQYF
J gene: TRBJ2-7; D gene: NA; V gene: TRBV28; clone size: many; CDR3 DNA: TGTGCCAGCAGCCCCTTGGGTGCGGTATCCTACGAGCAGTACTTC; CDR3 protein: CASSPLGAVSYEQYF
J gene: TRBJ2-7; D gene: NA; V gene: TRBV19; clone size: few; CDR3 DNA: TGTGCCAGTAGTATGTCAGGCTTCTCCTACGAGCAGTACTTC; CDR3 protein: CASSMSGFSYEQYF
J gene: TRBJ2-7; D gene: TRBD1; V gene: TRBV28; clone size: many; CDR3 DNA: TGTGCCAGCACCTCAATACCGGGACAGGGAGAGGAGCAGTACTTC; CDR3 protein: CASTSIPGQGEEQYF
J gene: TRBJ2-7; D gene: NA; V gene: TRBV18; clone size: many; CDR3 DNA: TGTGCCAGCTCACCACAACAGACGTACGAGCAGTACTTC; CDR3 protein: CASSPQQTYEQYF
J gene: TRBJ1-6; D gene: NA; V gene: TRBV20-1; clone size: many; CDR3 DNA: TGCAGTGCTCGTAGAATGGCTAGCTCCTATAATTCACCCCTCCACTTT; CDR3 protein: CSARRMASSYNSPLHF
J gene: TRBJ1-1; D gene: TRBD1; V gene: TRBV6-1; clone size: NA; CDR3 DNA: TGTGCCAGCAGCGACGCTAGACAGGGGGCCATCACTGAAGCTTTCTTT; CDR3 protein: CASSDARQGAITEAFF
J gene: TRBJ2-6; D gene: NA; V gene: TRBV5-1; clone size: few; CDR3 DNA: TGCGCCAGCAGCCCCGCGACGGGTGAAGGCTCTGGGGCCAACGTCCTGACTTTC; CDR3 protein: CASSPATGEGSGANVLTF
J gene: TRBJ2-7; D gene: NA; V gene: TRBV11-2; clone size: few; CDR3 DNA: TGTGCCAGCAGCTTAGAGAGGAGGGCCTACGAGCAGTACTTC; CDR3 protein: CASSLERRAYEQYF
J gene: TRBJ2-3; D gene: NA; V gene: TRBV4-2; clone size: NA; CDR3 DNA: TGTGCCAGCAGCCAAGGGGTGTTAGATACGCAGTATTTT; CDR3 protein: CASSQGVLDTQYF
J gene: TRBJ2-7; D gene: NA; V gene: TRBV7-2; clone size: many; CDR3 DNA: TGTGCCAGCAGCTTAAGTCCAGGGTCGTATCGCGAGCAGTACTTC; CDR3 protein: CASSLSPGSYREQYF
J gene: TRBJ2-2; D gene: NA; V gene: TRBV28; clone size: many; CDR3 DNA: TGTGCCAGCAGTCGTTACGCCGGGGAGCTGTTTTTT; CDR3 protein: CASSRYAGELFF
J gene: TRBJ2-6; D gene: NA; V gene: TRBV27; clone size: many; CDR3 DNA: TGTGCCAGCAGTCTTCTCGGGGCCAACGTCCTGACTTTC; CDR3 protein: CASSLLGANVLTF
J gene: TRBJ2-4; D gene: NA; V gene: TRBV11-1; clone size: few; CDR3 DNA: TGTGCCAGCAGCTTCTCCTCGGGGACTGGAAAACTAGCCAAAAACATTCAGTACTTC; CDR3 protein: CASSFSSGTGKLAKNIQYF
J gene: TRBJ1-1; D gene: NA; V gene: TRBV5-1; clone size: many; CDR3 DNA: TGCGCCAGCAGCTTGGAGGGGGAAGTTGGAGCTTTCTTT; CDR3 protein: CASSLEGEVGAFF
J gene: TRBJ2-5; D gene: NA; V gene: TRBV28; clone size: many; CDR3 DNA: TGTGCCAGCAGTTTAACCGGAGGGGAGACCCAGTACTTC; CDR3 protein: CASSLTGGETQYF
J gene: TRBJ2-7; D gene: NA; V gene: TRBV20-1; clone size: many; CDR3 DNA: TGCAGTGCTAGAGACGGGAGATACGAGCAGTACTTC; CDR3 protein: CSARDGRYEQYF
J gene: TRBJ2-1; D gene: NA; V gene: TRBV3-1; clone size: NA; CDR3 DNA: TGTGCCAGCAGCCAAGTAAGTGGGAGAACCTCAAACAATGAGCAGTTCTTC; CDR3 protein: CASSQVSGRTSNNEQFF
J gene: TRBJ1-1; D gene: NA; V gene: TRBV5-1; clone size: many; CDR3 DNA: TGCGCCAGCAGCTTGGAGTCAGGGTATACCACTGAAGCTTTCTTT; CDR3 protein: CASSLESGYTTEAFF
J gene: TRBJ2-3; D gene: NA; V gene: TRBV13; clone size: many; CDR3 DNA: TGTGCCAGCCAAAGGACGTTCACAGATACGCAGTATTTT; CDR3 protein: CASQRTFTDTQYF
J gene: TRBJ2-2; D gene: NA; V gene: TRBV5-1; clone size: many; CDR3 DNA: TGCGCCAGCAGCCACTCGAGGGAAATAAACACCGGGGAGCTGTTTTTT; CDR3 protein: CASSHSREINTGELFF
J gene: TRBJ2-6; D gene: NA; V gene: TRBV15; clone size: NA; CDR3 DNA: TGTGCCACCAGCAGAGGCAGCCGCACAGGGGCCAACGTCCTGACTTTC; CDR3 protein: CATSRGSRTGANVLTF
J gene: TRBJ2-2; D gene: NA; V gene: TRBV7-9; clone size: NA; CDR3 DNA: TGTGCCAGCAGCTTTGGACAGATGAACACCGGGGAGCTGTTTTTT; CDR3 protein: CASSFGQMNTGELFF
J gene: TRBJ1-2; D gene: NA; V gene: TRBV4-2; clone size: many; CDR3 DNA: TGTGCCAGCAGCCGACGGGACCTATCCCCCCCAAAACCCCCAAACTATGGCTACACCTTC; CDR3 protein: CASSRRDLSPPKPPNYGYTF
J gene: TRBJ1-3; D gene: TRBD1; V gene: TRBV10-3; clone size: many; CDR3 DNA: TGTGCCACCCAGACAGGGATTGGAAACACCATATATTTT; CDR3 protein: CATQTGIGNTIYF
J gene: TRBJ2-3; D gene: NA; V gene: TRBV20-1; clone size: many; CDR3 DNA: TGCAGTGCTAGAGACGGTGGCTTTTCCACAGATACGCAGTATTTT; CDR3 protein: CSARDGGFSTDTQYF
J gene: TRBJ2-1; D gene: NA; V gene: TRBV7-6; clone size: few; CDR3 DNA: TGTGCCAGCAGCTTAGCGGGAGGAGAGGGAGGAGAGCAGTTCTTC; CDR3 protein: CASSLAGGEGGEQFF
J gene: TRBJ1-6; D gene: NA; V gene: TRBV6-1; clone size: NA; CDR3 DNA: TGTGCCAGTATGGAAGATCACTCCTATAATTCACCCCTCCACTTT; CDR3 protein: CASMEDHSYNSPLHF
J gene: TRBJ1-2; D gene: NA; V gene: TRBV4-3; clone size: NA; CDR3 DNA: TGCGCCAGCAGCCAACCGGGGTGGGCCTATGGCTACACCTTC; CDR3 protein: CASSQPGWAYGYTF
J gene: TRBJ2-7; D gene: TRBD1; V gene: TRBV7-9; clone size: NA; CDR3 DNA: TGTGCCAGCAGCTTGGGGACAGGGCCCCTTTCCTACGAGCAGTACTTC; CDR3 protein: CASSLGTGPLSYEQYF
J gene: TRBJ2-3; D gene: NA; V gene: TRBV12-3/TRBV12-4; clone size: many; CDR3 DNA: TGTGCCAGCAGCCTTGACGGGAATACGCAGTATTTT; CDR3 protein: CASSLDGNTQYF
J gene: TRBJ2-7; D gene: NA; V gene: TRBV12-5; clone size: NA; CDR3 DNA: TGTGCTAGTGGACGGTGGGGAACCCACGAGCAGTACTTC; CDR3 protein: CASGRWGTHEQYF
J gene: TRBJ2-7; D gene: NA; V gene: TRBV7-9; clone size: many; CDR3 DNA: TGTGCCAGCAGCCTCTCGAGGTCTGTTTACGAGCAGTACTTC; CDR3 protein: CASSLSRSVYEQYF
J gene: TRBJ2-1; D gene: NA; V gene: TRBV5-1; clone size: many; CDR3 DNA: TGCGCCAGCAGCTTGGTTAATGAAGGCTACAATGAGCAGTTCTTC; CDR3 protein: CASSLVNEGYNEQFF
J gene: TRBJ1-5; D gene: NA; V gene: TRBV2; clone size: NA; CDR3 DNA: TGTGCCAGCAGTTCTCAAGGGGGGGGTCAGCCCCAGCATTTT; CDR3 protein: CASSSQGGGQPQHF
J gene: TRBJ2-1; D gene: NA; V gene: TRBV5-1; clone size: many; CDR3 DNA: TGCGCCAGCAGCTTGGTTCAGGTGAATGAGCAGTTCTTC; CDR3 protein: CASSLVQVNEQFF
J gene: TRBJ2-1; D gene: TRBD2; V gene: TRBV7-9; clone size: NA; CDR3 DNA: TGTGCCAGCAGCCTTAGCGGGGCCAACAATGAGCAGTTCTTC; CDR3 protein: CASSLSGANNEQFF
J gene: TRBJ2-3; D gene: NA; V gene: TRBV5-1; clone size: many; CDR3 DNA: TGCGCCAGCAGCTTGGACAGCAGAATAGATACGCAGTATTTT; CDR3 protein: CASSLDSRIDTQYF
J gene: TRBJ1-2; D gene: NA; V gene: TRBV20-1; clone size: NA; CDR3 DNA: TGCAGTGCTAGAATGGGGGTAGACTATGGCTACACCTTC; CDR3 protein: CSARMGVDYGYTF
J gene: TRBJ1-1; D gene: NA; V gene: TRBV4-3; clone size: few; CDR3 DNA: TGCGCCAGCAGCCAAGAGGGGGGCCCGAACACTGAAGCTTTCTTT; CDR3 protein: CASSQEGGPNTEAFF
J gene: TRBJ2-1; D gene: NA; V gene: TRBV28; clone size: NA; CDR3 DNA: TGTGCCAGCGGGTTCTCCTCGGGGGCCACGTACAATGAGCAGTTCTTC; CDR3 protein: CASGFSSGATYNEQFF
J gene: TRBJ2-1; D gene: TRBD2; V gene: TRBV6-2/TRBV6-3; clone size: NA; CDR3 DNA: TGTGCCAGCACCCACGGGGGGGCCCCCATTGGGCATGAGCAGTTCTTC; CDR3 protein: CASTHGGAPIGHEQFF
J gene: TRBJ2-1; D gene: NA; V gene: TRBV9; clone size: many; CDR3 DNA: TGTGCCAGCAGCGGCGTTGTACCAAGCTCCTACAATGAGCAGTTCTTC; CDR3 protein: CASSGVVPSSYNEQFF
J gene: TRBJ2-3; D gene: TRBD1; V gene: TRBV25-1; clone size: many; CDR3 DNA: TGTGCCAGCAGCAGCATCGGACAGGGCGGCACAGATACGCAGTATTTT; CDR3 protein: CASSSIGQGGTDTQYF
J gene: TRBJ2-5; D gene: NA; V gene: TRBV28; clone size: few; CDR3 DNA: TGTGCCAGCAGGGTAGCGGTAATGAAGACCCAGTACTTC; CDR3 protein: CASRVAVMKTQYF
J gene: TRBJ2-5; D gene: TRBD1; V gene: TRBV15; clone size: many; CDR3 DNA: TGTGCCACCAGCAGAGGGGACAGGCAAGAGACCCAGTACTTC; CDR3 protein: CATSRGDRQETQYF
J gene: TRBJ2-2; D gene: TRBD2; V gene: TRBV10-1; clone size: few; CDR3 DNA: TGCGCCAGCGCTGCGGGGGGGCCCACCGGGGAGCTGTTTTTT; CDR3 protein: CASAAGGPTGELFF